These 14 T cell receptor beta chains originate from one sample sequenced in a study of cytomegalovirus exposure and HLA in healthy donors. Use of 60 Vbeta and 13 Jbeta primers characterized the PCR. TCRdb's copy holds only in-frame clones and misses some; the assay was immunoSEQ multiplex PCR. The sample holds over 150,000 clones, about four fifths seen once. The source material was PBMCs. The source of these receptors is a man aged 50-59 years in good health and CMV-seropositive.

This clone came up a few times. The chain couples TRBV7-2 to TRBJ1-3; D not resolved. The CDR3 runs to 16 residues. The V gene's germline CDR1 is SGHTA and CDR2 FQGNSA. With 5 bases removed from V and 3 bases from J, the gap between germline ends came to 17 bases. The CDR3 loop is CASSRRGRGNGNTIYF. CDR3 coding DNA: TGTGCCAGCAGCCGAAGAGGACGGGGAAATGGAAACACCATATATTTT.

This clone showed up just a few times. The genes are TRBV5-1 and TRBJ2-5; 8 bases line up with TRBD1. The germline V gene encodes CDR1 SGHRS and CDR2 YFSETQ. The ends lost 4 bases at V and 9 bases at J; junction bases unmatched: 14. The CDR3 totals 15 residues. The CDR3 DNA reads as TGCGCCAGCAGCCTAACCGGGACAGGCGTCGACCCCCAGTACTTC. Translating it yields CASSLTGTGVDPQYF.

The rearrangement uses TRBV9 and TRBJ2-3, with a tentative D call TRBD2 (5 bases). Trimming shortened V by 6 bases and J by 2 bases, and 10 bases separated the two germline ends. Per the germline V gene, CDR1 is SGDLS and CDR2 is YYNGEE. The CDR3 totals 13 residues. The CDR3 here is CASTEGITDTQYF. CDR3 DNA sequence: TGTGCCAGCACTGAGGGTATCACAGATACGCAGTATTTT.

The chain has TRBV14 and TRBJ1-1, with D unclear. This CDR3 spans 13 amino acids. Trimming left V 3 bases short and J 5 bases short, with 10 bases between. CDR1 and CDR2 from the germline V gene are SGHDN and FVKESK. CDR3 loop: CASSQSTGTEAFF. Written as DNA, the CDR3 is TGTGCCAGCAGCCAGTCAACCGGGACTGAAGCTTTCTTT.

With regard to this clone: Mismatch with germline at one junction end may stem from a read error. The V gene is TRBV18, the J gene TRBJ2-6; D may be TRBD1 (5 bases). CDR1 and CDR2 from the germline V gene are KGHSH and LQKENI. The CDR3 consists of 15 residues. The CDR3 protein is CASSPALSGANGLTF. The CDR3 coding sequence is TGTGCCAGCTCACCAGCCCTCTCTGGGGCCAACGGCCTGACTTTC.

This chain connects TRBV7-2 to TRBJ2-2; 9 bases align to TRBD2. CDR3 length: 16 amino acids. V shed 1 base, J shed 5 bases, and the junction held 5 bases outside the gene matches. Germline CDR1 reads SGHTA; CDR2 reads FQGNSA. Here the CDR3 reads CASSLESSGITGELFF. CDR3 coding DNA: TGTGCCAGCAGCTTAGAGTCTAGCGGGATTACCGGGGAGCTGTTTTTT.

V gene TRBV5-1 combines with J gene TRBJ2-7; 9 bases align to TRBD2. There are 14 residues in the CDR3. The junction had 5 bases not matched to a gene; V was cut back by 2 bases and J by 5 bases. Looked up from germline, CDR1 is SGHRS and CDR2 is YFSETQ. The CDR3 is CASSLAGGIDEQYF. The DNA for the CDR3 is TGCGCCAGCAGCTTAGCGGGAGGAATCGACGAGCAGTACTTC.

V usage is TRBV7-9 and J usage is TRBJ2-1, with 9 bases aligning to TRBD2. The trim removed 6 bases at V and 0 bases at J, leaving 9 bases unmatched. This CDR3 spans 17 amino acids. Germline CDR1 and CDR2: SEHNR and FQNEAQ (reference sequence). The CDR3 here is CASRSERGVSSYNEQFF. DNA for the CDR3: TGTGCCAGCAGGTCGGAGCGGGGGGTGAGCTCCTACAATGAGCAGTTCTTC. The full variable domain, in which reference TRBV7-9 and TRBJ2-1 provide the parts outside the CDR3, is DTGVSQNPRHKITKRGQNVTFRCDPISEHNRLYWYRQTLGQGPEFLTYFQNEAQLEKSRLLSDRFSAERPKGSFSTLEIQRTEQGDSAMYLCASRSERGVSSYNEQFFGPGTRLTVL.

This clone was picked up one time. This rearrangement joins TRBV13 to TRBJ1-1; D perhaps matches TRBD1 (6 bases). This CDR3 has 13 residues. V lost 0 bases, J lost 10 bases, and 12 bases lay in between. In germline, CDR1 is PRHDT, CDR2 FYEKMQ (reference sequence). The CDR3 bases are TGTGCCAGCAGCTTAGGTGGGGGCGCCGGAGCTTTCTTT. It codes for CASSLGGGAGAFF.

V usage is TRBV7-9 and J usage is TRBJ2-1, with D possibly matching TRBD2 (6 bases). CDR3 length: 16 amino acids. The V end lost 5 bases, the J end lost 6 bases, and 20 bases lay between the germline ends. From germline, CDR1 is SEHNR and CDR2 FQNEAQ (reference sequence). The CDR3 DNA sequence: TGTGCCAGCAGCCCCCCGAGAGCGGGTTGGGTCAATGAGCAGTTCTTC. This encodes CASSPPRAGWVNEQFF.

J is TRBJ1-2 and V is TRBV7-9; D unresolved. Per germline, CDR1 SEHNR and CDR2 FQNEAQ (reference sequence). The length of the CDR3 is 13 residues. Trimming took 4 bases from V and 5 from J, leaving 11 bases between them. The CDR3 DNA follows: TGTGCCAGCAGCTCCGCGGGCCTTTATGGCTACACCTTC. Its protein product is CASSSAGLYGYTF.

This clone has a handful of counts. This chain joins TRBV28 and TRBJ2-1; D is unresolved. The CDR3 totals 13 residues. The V gene lost 3 bases and the J gene lost 0 bases, with 3 bases spanning the gap. The germline CDR1 and CDR2 sequences are MDHEN and SYDVKM. The CDR3 sequence: CASSFSSYNEQFF. The CDR3 coding sequence is TGTGCCAGCAGTTTTAGCTCCTACAATGAGCAGTTCTTC.

The chain employs TRBV13 and TRBJ2-7; TRBD1 aligns across 7 bases. The CDR3 has 14 amino acids. V shed 5 bases, J shed 0 bases, and the junction held 4 bases outside the gene matches. Germline V CDR1 and CDR2: PRHDT, FYEKMQ (reference sequence). The CDR3 sequence is CASSGQDSSYEQYF. CDR3 DNA: TGTGCCAGCAGCGGACAGGACAGCTCCTACGAGCAGTACTTC. The complete variable domain, with remaining parts taken from reference TRBV13 and TRBJ2-7, reads AAGVIQSPRHLIKEKRETATLKCYPIPRHDTVYWYQQGPGQDPQFLISFYEKMQSDKGSIPDRFSAQQFSDYHSELNMSSLELGDSALYFCASSGQDSSYEQYFGPGTRLTVT.

J is TRBJ2-5 and V is TRBV18; 7 bases match TRBD1. This CDR3 contains 13 residues. With 3 bases clipped from V and 7 bases from J, the junction kept 5 bases outside the gene matches. CDR1 is KGHSH, CDR2 LQKENI, per germline. This chain's CDR3 is CASSPQGVPTQYF. CDR3 nucleotides: TGTGCCAGCTCACCGCAGGGGGTGCCGACCCAGTACTTC.